These T cell receptor beta chains were read from a single sample in a study of spatial heterogeneity in lung cancer. Each CDR3 protein is one row after TCRdb ran MiXCR on the 5' RACE reads. The table shows 30,000 to 45,000 distinct CDR3 sequences, with roughly 8% occurring only once. Sample: PBMCs, taken at surgery. Receptors originate from a male donor with early-stage non-small cell lung cancer. CDR3s include the opening cysteine and the closing phenylalanine or tryptophan. A D gene is named only where the DNA matches it firmly. Clone size is not always given. Where it is, it says once, few, many or a class for expanded clones.

J,D,V,size,CDR3,DNA
TRBJ2-3,-,TRBV6-2/TRBV6-3,few,CASSSIRFSTDTQYF,TGTGCCAGCAGCTCGATTCGTTTTAGCACAGATACGCAGTATTTT
TRBJ1-3,-,TRBV18,-,CASSPDGASGNTIYF,TGTGCCAGCTCACCAGACGGCGCTTCTGGAAACACCATATATTTT
TRBJ2-2,-,TRBV24-1,few,CATSGWRKNTGELFF,TGTGCCACCAGTGGGTGGCGGAAAAACACCGGGGAGCTGTTTTTT
TRBJ2-7,-,TRBV4-3,many,CASSQEGVHEQYF,TGCGCCAGCAGCCAAGAAGGAGTCCACGAGCAGTACTTC
TRBJ2-3,TRBD1,TRBV28,few,CASRGTGGVDTQYF,TGTGCCAGCCGCGGGACAGGGGGCGTAGATACGCAGTATTTT
TRBJ1-1,-,TRBV12-3/TRBV12-4,-,CASSFGNAEAFF,TGTGCCAGCAGTTTCGGCAACGCTGAAGCTTTCTTT
TRBJ2-1,-,TRBV5-1,few,CASSSDGGAANEQFF,TGCGCCAGCAGCTCGGACGGGGGCGCAGCAAATGAGCAGTTCTTC
TRBJ1-5,TRBD1,TRBV5-1,many,CASSPEGADDQPQHF,TGCGCCAGCAGCCCGGAGGGGGCCGACGATCAGCCCCAGCATTTT
TRBJ2-5,TRBD2,TRBV7-6,-,CASSLGGLAGVETQYF,TGTGCCAGCAGCTTAGGTGGGCTAGCGGGAGTTGAGACCCAGTACTTC
TRBJ1-1,-,TRBV6-2/TRBV6-3,many,CAAADVGGANTEAFF,TGTGCCGCCGCGGATGTAGGTGGCGCGAACACTGAAGCTTTCTTT
TRBJ1-1,-,TRBV29-1,many,CSVVLQGNTEAFF,TGCAGCGTAGTCCTCCAGGGGAACACTGAAGCTTTCTTT
TRBJ1-2,-,TRBV30,many,CAWSVPSSYYGYTF,TGTGCCTGGAGTGTACCCAGCAGCTACTATGGCTACACCTTC
TRBJ2-5,-,TRBV18,-,CASSPMETQYF,TGTGCCAGCTCACCAATGGAGACCCAGTACTTC
TRBJ2-4,-,TRBV6-2/TRBV6-3,-,CASSFRAYKNIQYF,TGTGCCAGCAGTTTCAGGGCCTACAAAAACATTCAGTACTTC
TRBJ2-1,TRBD2,TRBV20-1,-,CSAPPREGSYNEQFF,TGCAGTGCGCCCCCCCGGGAGGGGTCCTACAATGAGCAGTTCTTC
TRBJ2-1,TRBD2,TRBV9,-,CASSPKMLAAPYNEQFF,TGTGCCAGCAGCCCGAAAATGCTAGCGGCACCCTACAATGAGCAGTTCTTC
TRBJ1-1,-,TRBV10-3,many,CAISESTEGGAFF,TGTGCCATCAGTGAGTCGACGGAGGGGGGGGCTTTCTTT
TRBJ1-1,-,TRBV12-3/TRBV12-4,few,CASSFKRHNRDGTEAFF,TGTGCCAGCAGTTTCAAACGCCATAATAGGGATGGGACTGAAGCTTTCTTT
TRBJ2-5,TRBD2,TRBV5-5,few,CASRIPGVAGDLETQYF,TGTGCCAGCAGGATCCCTGGGGTAGCGGGAGATTTGGAGACCCAGTACTTC
TRBJ1-3,TRBD1,TRBV10-3,many,CAISQTGGRGNTIYF,TGTGCCATCAGTCAAACAGGGGGTCGCGGAAACACCATATATTTT
TRBJ1-1,-,TRBV6-6,many,CASSTRGDATEAFF,TGTGCCAGCAGCACGAGGGGGGATGCCACTGAAGCTTTCTTT
TRBJ2-3,TRBD2,TRBV7-3,many,CASSYPPSGSPDTQYF,TGTGCCAGCAGCTACCCCCCTAGCGGGAGCCCAGATACGCAGTATTTT
TRBJ2-7,TRBD1,TRBV19,few,CASRSTATGAYEQYF,TGTGCCAGCCGGTCGACCGCCACAGGGGCCTACGAGCAGTACTTC
TRBJ1-1,-,TRBV14,many,CASSQGGIGTEAFF,TGTGCCAGCAGCCAAGGGGGAATAGGCACTGAAGCTTTCTTT
TRBJ2-5,-,TRBV12-3/TRBV12-4,many,CASTQRGGHETQYF,TGTGCCAGCACCCAAAGGGGGGGGCACGAGACCCAGTACTTC
TRBJ2-7,-,TRBV20-1,many,CSARVDGDGEQYF,TGCAGTGCTAGAGTGGACGGGGATGGCGAGCAGTACTTC